The following is a TCR beta chain sequence with its context. This entry comes from a study of blood T cell repertoires in COVID-19. As processed by the authors: Counts of nucleated cells, estimated from reference gene primer amplification, were obtained. Profiling relied on immunoSEQ multiplex PCR, and the TCRdb table lists in-frame clones only, not all of them. The DNA gave D and trimming, while V, J and clone size come from that table. The sample carries under 250,000 clones, more than 75% recorded once. V was pared by 6 bases and J by 4 bases, with 7 bases of the junction left unmatched. This CDR3 has 14 amino acids. Germline V gives CDR1 MNHEY, CDR2 SVGAGI.

Sequenced input: peripheral blood. The gene calls are TRBV6-5 and TRBJ2-7, with 9 bases matching TRBD1. The clonotype was recovered from an older woman who had recovered from COVID-19. In DNA, the CDR3 is TGTGCCAGCAGGACCACCGGGACAGGGTACGAGCAGTACTTC. This translates into CASRTTGTGYEQYF.